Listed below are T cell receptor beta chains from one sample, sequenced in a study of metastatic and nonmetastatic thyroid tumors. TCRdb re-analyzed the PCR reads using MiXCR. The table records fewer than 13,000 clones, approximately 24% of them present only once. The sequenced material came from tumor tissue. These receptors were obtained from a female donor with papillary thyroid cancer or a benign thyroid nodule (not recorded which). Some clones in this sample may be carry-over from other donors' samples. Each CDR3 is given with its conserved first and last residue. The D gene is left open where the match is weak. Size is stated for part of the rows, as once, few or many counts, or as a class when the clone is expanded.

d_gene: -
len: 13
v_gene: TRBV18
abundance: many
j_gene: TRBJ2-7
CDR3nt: TGTGCCAGCTCACGGGACCAACTCTACGAGCAGTACTTC
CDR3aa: CASSRDQLYEQYF

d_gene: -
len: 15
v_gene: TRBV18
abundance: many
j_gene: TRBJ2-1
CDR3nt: TGTGCCAGCTCACCTCGGGGATTAGTATACAATGAGCAGTTCTTC
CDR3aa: CASSPRGLVYNEQFF

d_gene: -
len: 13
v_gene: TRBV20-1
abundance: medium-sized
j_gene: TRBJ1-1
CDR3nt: TGCAGTGCTAAGGGGGGGCGCGGGACTGAAGCTTTCTTT
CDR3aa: CSAKGGRGTEAFF

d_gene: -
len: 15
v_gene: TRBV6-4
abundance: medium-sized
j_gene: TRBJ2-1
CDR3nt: TGTGCCAGCAGTGACTCCCACGGATCCTACAATGAGCAGTTCTTC
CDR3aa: CASSDSHGSYNEQFF

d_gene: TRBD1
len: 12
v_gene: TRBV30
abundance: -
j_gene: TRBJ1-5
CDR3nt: TGTGCCTTCGACAGGGGGGGACAGCCCCAGCATTTT
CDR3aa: CAFDRGGQPQHF

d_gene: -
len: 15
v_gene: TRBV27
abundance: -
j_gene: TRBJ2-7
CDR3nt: TGTGCCAGCAGTTGGACTTACACACAACTCTACGAGCAGTACTTC
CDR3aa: CASSWTYTQLYEQYF

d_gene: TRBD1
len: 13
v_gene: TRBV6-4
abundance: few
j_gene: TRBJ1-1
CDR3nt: TGTGCCAGTAGACAGGGGGATGGCACTGAAGCTTTCTTT
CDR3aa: CASRQGDGTEAFF

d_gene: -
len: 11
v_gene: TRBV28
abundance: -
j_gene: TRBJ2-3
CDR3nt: TGTGCCAGCAGTTGGACAGATACGCAGTATTTT
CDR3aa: CASSWTDTQYF

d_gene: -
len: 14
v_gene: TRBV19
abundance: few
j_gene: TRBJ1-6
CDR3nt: TGTGCCAGTAGTACCCTCTCCGGGGGATCACCCCTCCACTTT
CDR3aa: CASSTLSGGSPLHF

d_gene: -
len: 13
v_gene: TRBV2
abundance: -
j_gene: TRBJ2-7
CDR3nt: TGTGCCAGCAGTTGGGCGGTGACCTACGAGCAGTACTTC
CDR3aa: CASSWAVTYEQYF

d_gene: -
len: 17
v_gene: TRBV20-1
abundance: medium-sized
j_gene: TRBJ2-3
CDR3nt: TGCAGTGCTAGAGATGGATTGGGTGGAGGTGGAAGTGATACGCAGTATTTT
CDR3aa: CSARDGLGGGGSDTQYF

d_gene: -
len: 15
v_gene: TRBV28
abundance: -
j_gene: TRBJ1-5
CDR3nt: TGTGCCAGCAGGGACCGGGGCCCTAGCAATCAGCCCCAGCATTTT
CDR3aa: CASRDRGPSNQPQHF

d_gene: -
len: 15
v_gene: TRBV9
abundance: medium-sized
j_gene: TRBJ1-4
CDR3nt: TGTGCCAGCAGCGAAGGTGGGCTTTCGAATGAAAAACTGTTTTTT
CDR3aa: CASSEGGLSNEKLFF

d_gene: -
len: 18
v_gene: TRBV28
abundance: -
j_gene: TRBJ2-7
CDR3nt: TGTGCCAGCAGCAGAACCATGCCGGCGGAAAGGAGCTCCTACGAGCAGTACTTC
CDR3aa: CASSRTMPAERSSYEQYF

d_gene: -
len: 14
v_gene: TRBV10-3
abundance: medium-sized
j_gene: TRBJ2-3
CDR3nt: TGTGCCATCAGAACGGCCTCCGAAACAGATACGCAGTATTTT
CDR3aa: CAIRTASETDTQYF